Shown below are 16 T cell receptor beta chains from a single sample sequenced in a study of T cells expressing NK-cell markers. With the 5' RACE reads reprocessed, TCRdb shows one record per CDR3 protein and no DNA. The sample has a few hundred thousand distinct CDR3 sequences. Specimen: blood T cells: a sorted CD56 or NKG2C T cell subset, CD4+ or CD8+ T cells, or bulk PBMC T cells (not recorded which). Receptors were obtained from a man aged 18-75 years in good health.

The rearrangement joins TRBV4-1 to TRBJ2-1; TCRdb's D call of TRBD1 is untestable without DNA. This CDR3 has 15 residues. Germline-derived CDR1 and CDR2 are MGHRA and YSYEKL. The CDR3 spells CASSQDQGHYNEQFF.

The rearrangement links TRBV28 to TRBJ2-6. CDR1 is MDHEN, CDR2 SYDVKM, per germline. The CDR3 is 15 amino acids. CDR3 region: CASSPFGSGANVLTF.

CDR3 sequence: CASSLPGTSNTGELFF. This chain uses TRBV5-1 with TRBJ2-2; TCRdb reports TRBD2, a call that lacks DNA to check it against. The germline V gene encodes CDR1 SGHRS and CDR2 YFSETQ. CDR3 length equals 16 residues.

The CDR3 spells CASRQRGGQETQYF. This sequence joins TRBV25-1 and TRBJ2-5; TCRdb's D call of TRBD1 is untestable without DNA. The germline gives CDR1 MGHDK, CDR2 SYGVNS. This CDR3 is built from 14 residues.

The rearrangement uses TRBV20-1 and TRBJ1-6; TCRdb outputs TRBD1, but without DNA this stays unchecked. Germline V gene lookup returns CDR1 DFQATT and CDR2 SNEGSKA (reference sequence). The CDR3 is 14 amino acids. CDR3 protein: CSASSPLPNSPLHF.

This chain's CDR3 is CAWLIRGRKETQYF. The chain has TRBV30 and TRBJ2-5; the D call from TCRdb, TRBD1, cannot be confirmed without DNA. Germline CDR1 GTSNPN, CDR2 SVGIG (reference sequence). The CDR3 runs 14 residues.

This chain uses TRBV20-1 with TRBJ2-2; without DNA, the TCRdb call of TRBD2 cannot be checked. The CDR3 is 16 residues long. Germline V gene sequence: CDR1 DFQATT, CDR2 SNEGSKA (reference sequence). The CDR3 loop is CSARGGGLAATGELFF.

The chain carries TRBV5-1 and TRBJ2-2; the D call from TCRdb, TRBD2, cannot be confirmed without DNA. The CDR3 spans 14 residues. Germline V gives CDR1 SGHRS, CDR2 YFSETQ. This CDR3 reads CATTVGTNTGELFF.

V usage is TRBV6-2 or TRBV6-3 and J usage is TRBJ2-3; TCRdb lists TRBD1, though no DNA is available to test this call. Germline V gene lookup returns CDR1 MNHEY and CDR2 SVGEGT. There are 13 residues in the CDR3. The CDR3 sequence is CASKGQGGNTQYF.

V and J are TRBV4-2 and TRBJ1-1; the TRBD1 assignment by TCRdb is unverifiable without DNA. The germline V gene encodes CDR1 LGHNA and CDR2 YNFKEQ. The length of the CDR3 is 15 residues. CDR3 sequence reads: CASSRGTGGSTEAFF.

The chain links TRBV20-1 to TRBJ1-5. In germline, CDR1 is DFQATT, CDR2 SNEGSKA (reference sequence). The CDR3 consists of 16 residues. The CDR3 here is CSARSRLGGMLQPQHF.

The gene calls are TRBV7-9 and TRBJ1-1; TCRdb calls TRBD1, which cannot be checked without DNA. Germline CDR1 reads SEHNR; CDR2 reads FQNEAQ (reference sequence). The CDR3 loop spans 15 amino acids. The CDR3 loop is CASSLNRGSYTEAFF.

The chain carries TRBV19 and TRBJ1-5; the TCRdb D gene call, TRBD1, has no DNA to confirm it. The V gene's germline CDR1 is LNHDA and CDR2 SQIVND (reference sequence). This CDR3 contains 15 residues. The CDR3 reads CASTIGQVRGQPQHF.

The CDR3 sequence is CSASRRLGSNQPQHF. The V and J genes are TRBV20-1 and TRBJ1-5. The CDR3 loop spans 15 amino acids. The germline V gene encodes CDR1 DFQATT and CDR2 SNEGSKA (reference sequence).

The chain recombines TRBV5-1 with TRBJ2-1; TCRdb's D call of TRBD2 is untestable without DNA. The CDR3 runs to 16 residues. Per the germline V gene, CDR1 is SGHRS and CDR2 is YFSETQ. CDR3 sequence: CASSPLVGGSYNEQFF.

This chain links TRBV7-6 with TRBJ2-1; the D gene TCRdb calls, TRBD2, cannot be checked with no DNA. CDR3 size: 15 residues. In germline, CDR1 is SGHVS, CDR2 FNYEAQ. CDR3: CASSQPASGANEQFF.